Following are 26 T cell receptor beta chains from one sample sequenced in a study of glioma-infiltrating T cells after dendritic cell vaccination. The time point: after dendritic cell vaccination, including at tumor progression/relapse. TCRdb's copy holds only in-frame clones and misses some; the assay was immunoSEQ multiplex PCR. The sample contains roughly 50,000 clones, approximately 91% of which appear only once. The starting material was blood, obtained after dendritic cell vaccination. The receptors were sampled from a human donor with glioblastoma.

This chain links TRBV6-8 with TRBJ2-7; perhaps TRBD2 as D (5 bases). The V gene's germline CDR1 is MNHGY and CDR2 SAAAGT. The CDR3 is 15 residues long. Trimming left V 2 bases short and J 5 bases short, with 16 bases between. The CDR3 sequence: CASSYKLEIGNEQYF. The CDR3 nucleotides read TGTGCCAGCAGTTACAAACTAGAGATTGGCAACGAGCAGTACTTC.

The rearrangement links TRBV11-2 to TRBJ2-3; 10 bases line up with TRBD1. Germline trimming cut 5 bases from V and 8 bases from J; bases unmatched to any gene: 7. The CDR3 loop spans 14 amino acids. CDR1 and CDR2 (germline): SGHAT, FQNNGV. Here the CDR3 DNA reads TGTGCCAGCAGCCAAGACAGGGGGCAGGTTACGCAGTATTTT. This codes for CASSQDRGQVTQYF.

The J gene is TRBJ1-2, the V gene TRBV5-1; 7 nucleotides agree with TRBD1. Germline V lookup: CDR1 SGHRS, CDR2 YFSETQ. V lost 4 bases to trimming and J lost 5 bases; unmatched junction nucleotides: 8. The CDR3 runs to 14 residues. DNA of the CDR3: TGCGCCAGCAGCGTAGAACAGGGGCGTTATGGCTACACCTTC. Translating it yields CASSVEQGRYGYTF.

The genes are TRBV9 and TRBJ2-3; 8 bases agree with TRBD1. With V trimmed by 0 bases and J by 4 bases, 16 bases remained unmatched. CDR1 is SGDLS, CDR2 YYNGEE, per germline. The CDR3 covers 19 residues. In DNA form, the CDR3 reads TGTGCCAGCAGCGTAGCTGTTGGGGACAGGTTAATTAGCGCAGATACGCAGTATTTT. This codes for CASSVAVGDRLISADTQYF. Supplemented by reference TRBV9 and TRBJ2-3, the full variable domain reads DSGVTQTPKHLITATGQRVTLRCSPRSGDLSVYWYQQSLDQGLQFLIQYYNGEERAKGNILERFSAQQFPDLHSELNLSSLELGDSALYFCASSVAVGDRLISADTQYFGPGTRLTVL.

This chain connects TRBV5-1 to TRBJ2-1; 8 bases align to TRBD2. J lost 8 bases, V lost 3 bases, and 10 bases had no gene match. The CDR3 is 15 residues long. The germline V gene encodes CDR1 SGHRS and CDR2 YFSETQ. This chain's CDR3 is CASSSREGRRDEQFF. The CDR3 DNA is TGCGCCAGCAGCTCCCGGGAGGGCCGTAGGGATGAGCAGTTCTTC.

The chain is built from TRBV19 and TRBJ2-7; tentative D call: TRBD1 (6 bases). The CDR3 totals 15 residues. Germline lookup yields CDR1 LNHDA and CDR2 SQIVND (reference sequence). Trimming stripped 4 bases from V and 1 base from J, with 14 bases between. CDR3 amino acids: CASSSTGRASYEQYF. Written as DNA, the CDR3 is TGTGCCAGTAGTAGTACAGGGCGCGCTTCCTACGAGCAGTACTTC.

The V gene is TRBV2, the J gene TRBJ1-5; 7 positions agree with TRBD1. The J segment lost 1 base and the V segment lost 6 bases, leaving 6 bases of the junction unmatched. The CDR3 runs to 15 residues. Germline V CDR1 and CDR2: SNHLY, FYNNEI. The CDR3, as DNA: TGTGCCAGCAGCATAGGGGGCCGGAGCAATCAGCCCCAGCATTTT. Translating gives CASSIGGRSNQPQHF.

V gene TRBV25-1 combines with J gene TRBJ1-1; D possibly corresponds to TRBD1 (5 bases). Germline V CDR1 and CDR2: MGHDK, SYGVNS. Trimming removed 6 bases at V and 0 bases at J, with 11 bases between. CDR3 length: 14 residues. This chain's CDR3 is CASSRAGLNTEAFF. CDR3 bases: TGTGCCAGCAGCAGGGCAGGCTTGAACACTGAAGCTTTCTTT.

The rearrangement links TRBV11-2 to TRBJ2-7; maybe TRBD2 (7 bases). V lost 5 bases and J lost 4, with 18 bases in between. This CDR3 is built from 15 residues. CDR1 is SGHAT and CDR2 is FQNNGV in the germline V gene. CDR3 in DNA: TGTGCCAGCAGCCCTCAAGGGGGAGGGTTTTACGAGCAGTACTTC. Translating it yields CASSPQGGGFYEQYF.

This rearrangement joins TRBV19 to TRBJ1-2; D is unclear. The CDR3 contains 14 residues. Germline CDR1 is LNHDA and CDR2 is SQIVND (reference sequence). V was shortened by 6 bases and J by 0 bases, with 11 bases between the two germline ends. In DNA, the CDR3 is TGTGCCAGTAGCCCAGCGGGGACTAACTATGGCTACACCTTC. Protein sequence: CASSPAGTNYGYTF. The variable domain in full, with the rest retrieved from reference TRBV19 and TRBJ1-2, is DGGITQSPKYLFRKEGQNVTLSCEQNLNHDAMYWYRQDPGQGLRLIYYSQIVNDFQKGDIAEGYSVSREKKESFPLTVTSAQKNPTAFYLCASSPAGTNYGYTFGSGTRLTVV.

The DNA of the CDR3 is TGTGCCAGCAGAACGGGGGGGGAGAGTCAGCCCCAGCATTTT. Encoded protein: CASRTGGESQPQHF. The chain employs TRBV27 and TRBJ1-5; maybe TRBD1 (5 bases). Looked up from germline, CDR1 is MNHEY and CDR2 is SMNVEV (reference sequence). Trimming cost V 6 bases and J 6 bases, with 15 bases left between them. The CDR3 runs 14 residues.

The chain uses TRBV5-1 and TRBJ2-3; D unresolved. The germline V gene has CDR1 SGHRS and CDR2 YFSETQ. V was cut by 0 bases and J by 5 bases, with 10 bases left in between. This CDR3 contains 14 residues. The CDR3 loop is CASSLGPSVDTQYF. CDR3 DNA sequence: TGCGCCAGCAGCTTGGGGCCGTCTGTAGATACGCAGTATTTT.

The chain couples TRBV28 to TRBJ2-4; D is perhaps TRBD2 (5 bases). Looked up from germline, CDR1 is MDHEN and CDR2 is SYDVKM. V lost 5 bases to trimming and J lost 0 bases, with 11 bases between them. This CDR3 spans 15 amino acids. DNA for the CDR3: TGTGCCAGCAGTGGAGGAGTAGTAGCCAAAAACATTCAGTACTTC. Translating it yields CASSGGVVAKNIQYF. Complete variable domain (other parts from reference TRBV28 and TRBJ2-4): DVKVTQSSRYLVKRTGEKVFLECVQDMDHENMFWYRQDPGLGLRLIYFSYDVKMKEKGDIPEGYSVSREKKERFSLILESASTNQTSMYLCASSGGVVAKNIQYFGAGTRLSVL.

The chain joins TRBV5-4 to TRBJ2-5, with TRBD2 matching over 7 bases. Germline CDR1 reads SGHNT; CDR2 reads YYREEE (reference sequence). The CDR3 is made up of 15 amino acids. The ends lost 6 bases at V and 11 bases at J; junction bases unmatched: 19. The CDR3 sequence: CASKVSGEGREEQYF. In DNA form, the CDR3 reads TGTGCCAGCAAAGTTTCGGGGGAGGGCCGGGAAGAGCAGTACTTC.

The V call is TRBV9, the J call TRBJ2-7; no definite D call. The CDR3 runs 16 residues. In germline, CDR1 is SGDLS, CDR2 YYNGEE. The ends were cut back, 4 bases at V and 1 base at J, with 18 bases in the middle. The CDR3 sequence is CASSPRKGEVSYEQYF. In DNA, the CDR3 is TGTGCCAGCAGCCCACGAAAAGGAGAGGTTTCCTACGAGCAGTACTTC.

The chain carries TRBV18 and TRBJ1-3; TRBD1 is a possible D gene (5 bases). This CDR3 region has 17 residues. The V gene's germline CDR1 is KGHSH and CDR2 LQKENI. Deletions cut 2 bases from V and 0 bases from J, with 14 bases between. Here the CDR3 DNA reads TGTGCCAGCTCACCATGGGGGGGTTCGAGCTCTGGAAACACCATATATTTT. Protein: CASSPWGGSSSGNTIYF.

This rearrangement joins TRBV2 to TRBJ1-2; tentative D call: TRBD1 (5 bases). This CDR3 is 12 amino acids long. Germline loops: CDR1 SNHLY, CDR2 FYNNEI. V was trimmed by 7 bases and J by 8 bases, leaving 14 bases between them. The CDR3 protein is CASTSPGQGYTF. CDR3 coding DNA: TGTGCCAGCACCAGTCCAGGGCAAGGCTACACCTTC.

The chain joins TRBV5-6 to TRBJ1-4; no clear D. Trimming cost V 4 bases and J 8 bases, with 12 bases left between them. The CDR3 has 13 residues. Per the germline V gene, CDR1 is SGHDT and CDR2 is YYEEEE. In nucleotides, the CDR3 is TGTGCCAGCAGCCCGGATCCGGGAGAAAAACTGTTTTTT. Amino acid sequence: CASSPDPGEKLFF.

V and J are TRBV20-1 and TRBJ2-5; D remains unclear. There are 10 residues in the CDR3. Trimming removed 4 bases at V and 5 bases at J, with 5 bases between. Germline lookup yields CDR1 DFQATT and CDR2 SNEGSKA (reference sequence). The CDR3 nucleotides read TGCAGTGCTACTACTGAGACCCAGTACTTC. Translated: CSATTETQYF.

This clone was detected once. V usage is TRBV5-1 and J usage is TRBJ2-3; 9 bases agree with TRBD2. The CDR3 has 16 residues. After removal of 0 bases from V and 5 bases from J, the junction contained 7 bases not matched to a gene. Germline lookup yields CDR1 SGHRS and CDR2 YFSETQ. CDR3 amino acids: CASSLAVLAGGDTQYF. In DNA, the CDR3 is TGCGCCAGCAGCTTGGCGGTACTAGCGGGTGGAGATACGCAGTATTTT.

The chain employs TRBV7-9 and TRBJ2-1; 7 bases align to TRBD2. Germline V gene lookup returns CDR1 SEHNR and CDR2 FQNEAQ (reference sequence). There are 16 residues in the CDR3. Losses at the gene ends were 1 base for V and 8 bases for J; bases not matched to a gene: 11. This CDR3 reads CASSLGRTSSLDEQFF. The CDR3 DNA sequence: TGTGCCAGCAGCTTAGGGCGGACTAGTTCCCTGGATGAGCAGTTCTTC.

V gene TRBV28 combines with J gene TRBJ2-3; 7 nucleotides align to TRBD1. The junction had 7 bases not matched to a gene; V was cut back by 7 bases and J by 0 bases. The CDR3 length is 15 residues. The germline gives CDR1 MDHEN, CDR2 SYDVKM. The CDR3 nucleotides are TGTGCCAGCATCGGGACAGCCACCAGCACAGATACGCAGTATTTT. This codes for CASIGTATSTDTQYF.

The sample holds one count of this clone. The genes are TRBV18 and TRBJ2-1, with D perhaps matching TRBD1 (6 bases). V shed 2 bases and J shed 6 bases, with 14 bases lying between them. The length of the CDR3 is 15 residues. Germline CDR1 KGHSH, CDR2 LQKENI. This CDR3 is CASSPKDSVINEQFF. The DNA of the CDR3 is TGTGCCAGCTCACCAAAGGACAGTGTAATCAATGAGCAGTTCTTC.

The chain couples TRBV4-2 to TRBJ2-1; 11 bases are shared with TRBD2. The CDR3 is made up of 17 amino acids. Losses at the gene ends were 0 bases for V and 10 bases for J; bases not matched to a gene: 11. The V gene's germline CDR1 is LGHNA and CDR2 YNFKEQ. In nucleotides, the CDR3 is TGTGCCAGCAGCCAAGAGAGCACTAGCGGGAGAAGGTGGGAGCAGTTCTTC. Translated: CASSQESTSGRRWEQFF.

DNA for the CDR3: TGTGCCAGCAGCCAAAACCCCGGGGCTAATGAAAAACTGTTTTTT. Amino acid sequence: CASSQNPGANEKLFF. V is TRBV14 and J is TRBJ1-4; the D is unclear. V gave up 2 bases and J gave up 3 bases, with 10 bases separating them. CDR1 is SGHDN, CDR2 FVKESK, per germline. The CDR3 totals 15 residues.

CDR3 amino acids: CASSLAGAAWGAQYF. The CDR3 DNA follows: TGTGCCAGCAGCTTGGCCGGGGCGGCGTGGGGGGCCCAGTACTTC. The chain couples TRBV5-8 to TRBJ2-5, with D possibly being TRBD2 (6 bases). Per the germline V gene, CDR1 is SGHTS and CDR2 is YDEGEE. This CDR3 has 15 residues. Trimming pared 0 bases from V and 9 bases from J, leaving 18 bases between.